The following is a TCR beta chain sequence with its context. Seattle researchers signed up patients amid active infection and tracked them longitudinally. These data are taken from a study of blood T cell repertoires in COVID-19. For the study at large: Italy, Spain and the United States were the sources of the convalescent and acute COVID-19 samples. The analysed material was cDNA or gDNA that came from T cells, B-cell-depleted T cells, or PBMCs.

As handled by the study authors: Estimates of nucleated cell counts were drawn from the amplification of reference gene primers. The method was immunoSEQ multiplex PCR; TCRdb's version includes in-frame clones alone and lacks a portion of them. D and trimming were read from the DNA, whereas the V and J calls and clone size are those reported in that table. Of roughly 410,000 clones listed, approximately 91% are singletons. This CDR3 contains 15 residues. Trimming removed 1 base at V and 5 bases at J, with 14 bases between. CDR1 and CDR2 (germline): MNHNS, SASEGT. The sequenced sample consisted of peripheral blood. The V and J genes are TRBV6-1 and TRBJ1-1; no clear D gene. This clonotype was obtained from a woman in her thirties or forties with COVID-19, enrolled during active disease. The CDR3 nucleotides are TGTGCCAGCAGTGAAGTAGGGTTGGGGAGTACTGAAGCTTTCTTT. Protein: CASSEVGLGSTEAFF.